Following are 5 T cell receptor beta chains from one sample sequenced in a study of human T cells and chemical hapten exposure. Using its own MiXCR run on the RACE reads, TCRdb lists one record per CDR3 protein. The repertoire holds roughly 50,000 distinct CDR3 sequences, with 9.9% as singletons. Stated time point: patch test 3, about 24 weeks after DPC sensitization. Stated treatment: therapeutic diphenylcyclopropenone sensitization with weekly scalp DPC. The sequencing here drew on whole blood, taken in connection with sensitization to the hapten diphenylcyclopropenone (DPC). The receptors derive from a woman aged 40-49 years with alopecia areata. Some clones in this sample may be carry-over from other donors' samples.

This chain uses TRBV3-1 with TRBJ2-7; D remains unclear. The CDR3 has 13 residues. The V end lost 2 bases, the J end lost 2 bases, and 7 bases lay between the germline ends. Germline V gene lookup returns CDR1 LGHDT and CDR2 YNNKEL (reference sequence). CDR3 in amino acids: CASSQRAPYEQYF. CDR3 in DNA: TGTGCCAGCAGCCAAAGGGCCCCCTACGAGCAGTACTTC.

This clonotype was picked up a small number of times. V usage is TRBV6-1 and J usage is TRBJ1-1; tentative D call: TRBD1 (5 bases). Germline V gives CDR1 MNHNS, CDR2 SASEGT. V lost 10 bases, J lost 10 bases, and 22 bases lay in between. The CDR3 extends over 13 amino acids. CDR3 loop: CATTEWGIPRAFF. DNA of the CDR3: TGTGCCACCACCGAGTGGGGGATACCTCGAGCTTTCTTT.

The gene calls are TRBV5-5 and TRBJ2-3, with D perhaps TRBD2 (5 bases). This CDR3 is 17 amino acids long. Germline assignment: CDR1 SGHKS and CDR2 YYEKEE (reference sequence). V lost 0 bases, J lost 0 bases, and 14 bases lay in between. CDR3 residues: CASSLVVAGSSTDTQYF. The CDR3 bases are TGTGCCAGCAGCTTGGTGGTGGCGGGCTCTAGCACAGATACGCAGTATTTT. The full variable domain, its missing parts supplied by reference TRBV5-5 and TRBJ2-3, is DAGVTQSPTHLIKTRGQQVTLRCSPISGHKSVSWYQQVLGQGPQFIFQYYEKEERGRGNFPDRFSARQFPNYSSELNVNALLLGDSALYLCASSLVVAGSSTDTQYFGPGTRLTVL.

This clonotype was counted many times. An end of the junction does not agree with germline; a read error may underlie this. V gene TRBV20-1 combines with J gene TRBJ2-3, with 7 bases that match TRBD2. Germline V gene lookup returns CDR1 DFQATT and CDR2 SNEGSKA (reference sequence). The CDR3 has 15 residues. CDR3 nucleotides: TGCAGTGCAAGAGAGGCTAGCGGATACACAGATACGCAGTATTTT. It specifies CSAREASGYTDTQYF.

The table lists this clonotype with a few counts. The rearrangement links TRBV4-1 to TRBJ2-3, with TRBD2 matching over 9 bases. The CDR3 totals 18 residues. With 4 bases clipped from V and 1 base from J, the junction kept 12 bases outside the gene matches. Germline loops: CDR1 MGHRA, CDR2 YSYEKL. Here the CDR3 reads CASSPQWRGGGRTDTQYF. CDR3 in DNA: TGCGCCAGCAGCCCCCAATGGCGGGGGGGCGGCCGCACAGATACGCAGTATTTT.